The T cell receptor beta chain under discussion was sequenced for a study of blood T cell repertoires in COVID-19. Per the study methods: Amplification of reference gene primers provided the estimated nucleated cell counts. The repertoire was sequenced with immunoSEQ multiplex PCR; TCRdb's copy has only in-frame clones and lacks some. V and J calls and clone size follow that table, whereas D and trimming were derived from the DNA. Seen here are about 240,000 clones, just under 85% observed once, and the top ten hold about 9.5%. The source material was peripheral blood. The source is a woman aged 80 or over with acute or convalescent COVID-19.

The CDR3 DNA follows: TGTGCCAGCAGTGGGGACAGGGGAATAGGTGAAAAACTGTTTTTT. This sequence encodes CASSGDRGIGEKLFF. The chain is built from TRBV2 and TRBJ1-4, with 10 bases that match TRBD1. The V and J ends lost 4 bases and 7 bases, in that order; junction bases with no gene match: 6. Per germline, CDR1 SNHLY and CDR2 FYNNEI. This CDR3 has 15 amino acids. Full variable domain (rest looked up from reference TRBV2 and TRBJ1-4): EPEVTQTPSHQVTQMGQEVILRCVPISNHLYFYWYRQILGQKVEFLVSFYNNEISEKSEIFDDQFSVERPDGSNFTLKIRSTKLEDSAMYFCASSGDRGIGEKLFFGSGTQLSVL.